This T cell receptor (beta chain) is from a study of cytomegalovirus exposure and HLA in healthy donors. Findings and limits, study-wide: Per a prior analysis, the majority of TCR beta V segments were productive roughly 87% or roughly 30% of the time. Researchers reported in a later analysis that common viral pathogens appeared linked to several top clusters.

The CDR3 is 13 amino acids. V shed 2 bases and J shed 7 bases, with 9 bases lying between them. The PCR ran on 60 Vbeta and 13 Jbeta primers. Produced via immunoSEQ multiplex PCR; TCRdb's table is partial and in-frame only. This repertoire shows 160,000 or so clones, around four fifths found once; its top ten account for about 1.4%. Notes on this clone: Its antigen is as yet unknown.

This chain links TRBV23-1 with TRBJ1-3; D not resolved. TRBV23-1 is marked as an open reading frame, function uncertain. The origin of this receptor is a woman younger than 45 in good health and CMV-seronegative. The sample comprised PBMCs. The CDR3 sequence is CASSQGHCNTIYF. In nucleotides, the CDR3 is TGCGCCAGCAGTCAAGGCCATTGTAACACCATATATTTT.